These T cell receptor beta chains were read from a single sample in a study of Ad26.COV2.S vaccination and SARS-CoV-2 variants. Only in-frame clones appear in the TCRdb table, and some are missing; sequencing was by immunoSEQ multiplex PCR. Altogether roughly 400,000 clones are present, about 90% being singletons, with the ten largest covering 4.3%. The material was peripheral blood, obtained in a trial of Ad26.COV2.S vaccine versus placebo. These receptors were obtained from a person between 18 and 59 years old who received the Ad26.COV2.S COVID-19 vaccine or a placebo. Each CDR3 is given with its conserved first and last residue. Fields, in order: J gene, V gene, clone size, D gene, CDR3 DNA, CDR3 protein. A D gene is named only where the DNA matches it firmly. Size is stated for part of the rows, as once, few or many counts, or as a class when the clone is expanded.

TRBJ2-5 | TRBV29-1 | NA | TRBD2 | TGCAGCGTTGAGGGGACTAGCGGGGCCCAAGAGACCCAGTACTTC | CSVEGTSGAQETQYF
TRBJ2-1 | TRBV5-4 | NA | NA | TGTGCCAGCAGCTTTTGGGGCCGCCGCAATGAGCAGTTCTTC | CASSFWGRRNEQFF
TRBJ2-1 | TRBV28 | NA | NA | TGTGCCAGCCTCGGATCCAGTGAGCAGTTCTTC | CASLGSSEQFF
TRBJ2-7 | TRBV5-1 | once | TRBD1 | TGCGCCAGCAGCCTCCGACAGGGCTACGAGCAGTACTTC | CASSLRQGYEQYF
TRBJ2-2 | TRBV7-9 | once | NA | TGTGCCAGCAGACCGACAAGGGCCGGGGAGCTGTTTTTT | CASRPTRAGELFF
TRBJ2-7 | TRBV5-1 | once | NA | TGCGCCAGCAGCTTGGCATCGGAGTCCTACGAGCAGTACTTC | CASSLASESYEQYF
TRBJ2-1 | TRBV18 | NA | TRBD2 | TGTGCCAGCTCACCACTCACAGCGGGAATGCACTACAATGAGCAGTTCTTC | CASSPLTAGMHYNEQFF
TRBJ2-2 | TRBV19 | once | NA | TGTGCCAGTAGTATAGATCGGGACTCCGGGGAGCTGTTTTTT | CASSIDRDSGELFF
TRBJ2-3 | TRBV27 | NA | NA | TGTGCCAGCAGTTCGCCCCGAACTAGCACAGATACGCAGTATTTT | CASSSPRTSTDTQYF
TRBJ2-3 | TRBV6-2/TRBV6-3 | NA | TRBD2 | TGTGCCAGCAGTTACCAGAGGACAGGGCGAAGCGGGAGGGATAGCACAGATACGCAGTATTTT | CASSYQRTGRSGRDSTDTQYF
TRBJ2-7 | TRBV14 | NA | TRBD1 | TGTGCCAGCAGACCGGGACAGGGGAGAGTCGAGCAGTACTTC | CASRPGQGRVEQYF
TRBJ1-6 | TRBV28 | once | NA | TGTGCCAGCAGATCCGGGGGAAGCGATTCACCCCTCCACTTT | CASRSGGSDSPLHF
TRBJ2-7 | TRBV28 | NA | TRBD2 | TGTGCCAGCAGTTTCCACCCAGCGGGACCTATGAACGAGCAGTACTTC | CASSFHPAGPMNEQYF
TRBJ2-1 | TRBV2 | NA | TRBD2 | TGTGCCGGGAGGGGTCTCAGCTCCTACAATGAGCAGTTCTTC | CAGRGLSSYNEQFF
TRBJ2-3 | TRBV24-1 | NA | TRBD2 | TGTGCCACCAGTGGAGAGACTAGCGGGAGAAGGGCGACAGATACGCAGTATTTT | CATSGETSGRRATDTQYF
TRBJ2-6 | TRBV28 | NA | NA | TGTGCCAGCAAGGATGTGAGAAGCTCTGGGGCCAACGTCCTGACTTTC | CASKDVRSSGANVLTF
TRBJ2-7 | TRBV2 | NA | TRBD1 | TGTGCCAGTGAGGACAGGGCCTACGAGCAGTACTTC | CASEDRAYEQYF
TRBJ2-7 | TRBV27 | NA | TRBD2 | TGTGCCAGCACGGGGGGAGGCGAGCAGTACTTC | CASTGGGEQYF
TRBJ2-2 | TRBV7-2 | NA | NA | TGTGCCAGCAGCTTTCAATCTAAGAACACCGGGGAGCTGTTTTTT | CASSFQSKNTGELFF
TRBJ1-2 | TRBV6-2/TRBV6-3 | NA | NA | TGTGCCAGCAGTTCCTTGACGGAGAACTATGGCTACACCTTC | CASSSLTENYGYTF
TRBJ2-6 | TRBV19 | NA | TRBD1 | TGTGCCAGTAGTGGCCAGGGGGCTGGGGCCAACGTCCTGACTTTC | CASSGQGAGANVLTF
TRBJ2-3 | TRBV2 | NA | NA | TGTGCCAGCAGTCGACAAGGCGCAGATACGCAGTATTTT | CASSRQGADTQYF
TRBJ2-1 | TRBV6-2/TRBV6-3 | NA | NA | TGTGCCAGCAGTTACGCTAGAGTCGATGAGCAGTTCTTC | CASSYARVDEQFF
TRBJ2-5 | TRBV2 | NA | NA | TGTGCCAGCTTGGGGGGAGGGGGCGTAGGAGAGACCCAGTACTTC | CASLGGGGVGETQYF
TRBJ2-7 | TRBV27 | NA | TRBD2 | TGTGCCAGCAGTTTAACCGGCGGGAGCTCCTACGAGCAGTACTTC | CASSLTGGSSYEQYF
TRBJ2-2 | TRBV2 | NA | NA | TGTGCCAGCAAAGGGAGAGGGGGGCTCACCGGGGAGCTGTTTTTT | CASKGRGGLTGELFF
TRBJ1-2 | TRBV12-3/TRBV12-4 | NA | TRBD1 | TGTGCCAGCAGACTGGGACAGGGGTTCGGCTACACCTTC | CASRLGQGFGYTF
TRBJ2-1 | TRBV2 | NA | NA | TGTGCCAGCAGTGAAAGCCGGGAGCAGTTCTTC | CASSESREQFF
TRBJ2-7 | TRBV29-1 | NA | NA | TGCAGCGCCCTACAGGGAGAGTCCACCTACGAGCAGTACTTC | CSALQGESTYEQYF
TRBJ2-7 | TRBV28 | NA | NA | TGTGCCACCCTAAGATCTAGGACCTACGAGCAGTACTTC | CATLRSRTYEQYF
TRBJ2-6 | TRBV28 | NA | NA | TGTGCCAGCAGGAGAAGGGGGACTGGCTCTGGGGCCAACGTCCTGACTTTC | CASRRRGTGSGANVLTF
TRBJ1-2 | TRBV28 | NA | TRBD1 | TGTGCCAGCAGTGTCAAGGGGGCTGGCTACACCTTC | CASSVKGAGYTF
TRBJ2-4 | TRBV6-2/TRBV6-3 | NA | NA | TGTGCCAGCAGCTCGAGGTCGCACTTAGCCAAAAACATTCAGTACTTC | CASSSRSHLAKNIQYF
TRBJ1-4 | TRBV5-5 | few | NA | TGTGCCAGCAGCCTGATACTTACACAAATCAATGAAAAACTGTTTTTT | CASSLILTQINEKLFF
TRBJ2-7 | TRBV27 | NA | TRBD1 | TGTGCCAGCAGGCCCTCAGGGGGCCGCGAGCAGTACTTC | CASRPSGGREQYF
TRBJ1-2 | TRBV10-3 | NA | TRBD1 | TGTGCCATCAGTGAGTACAGGGGAACTAACTATGGCTACACCTTC | CAISEYRGTNYGYTF
TRBJ2-3 | TRBV10-3 | NA | NA | TGTGCCATCAGCCAAGACAAGGGTTCCGGCACAGATACGCAGTATTTT | CAISQDKGSGTDTQYF
TRBJ1-1 | TRBV4-1 | NA | TRBD1 | TGCGCCAGCAGCCAAGGGACAGGGGACACTGAAGCTTTCTTT | CASSQGTGDTEAFF
TRBJ2-1 | TRBV24-1 | NA | NA | TGTGCCACCAGTGGGCGGGGTGGATACAATGAGCAGTTCTTC | CATSGRGGYNEQFF
TRBJ1-4 | TRBV7-9 | NA | NA | TGTGCCAGCAGCTCCACCGGACAGTCTAATGAAAAACTGTTTTTT | CASSSTGQSNEKLFF
TRBJ2-7 | TRBV7-2 | few | TRBD2 | TGTGCCAGCAGCCTCGGGGGGACGCTGGACGAGCAGTACTTC | CASSLGGTLDEQYF
TRBJ1-2 | TRBV9 | NA | NA | TGTGCCAGCAGCGTCGGTACGGGGGCGGACTATGGCTACACCTTC | CASSVGTGADYGYTF
TRBJ2-1 | TRBV10-3 | NA | NA | TGTGCCATCAGTGAGTGGGTTAGGGGGCAGTTCTTC | CAISEWVRGQFF
TRBJ1-4 | TRBV7-2 | NA | NA | TGTGCCAGCAGCTTAACTGGCAGCAATGAAAAACTGTTTTTT | CASSLTGSNEKLFF
TRBJ2-1 | TRBV4-2 | NA | NA | TGTGCCAGCAGCCAAGAAGGAGGCGGGTACAATGAGCAGTTCTTC | CASSQEGGGYNEQFF
TRBJ1-1 | TRBV28 | NA | TRBD1 | TGTGCCAGCAGTCCCCAGGGGGGATATAACACTGAAGCTTTCTTT | CASSPQGGYNTEAFF
TRBJ2-3 | TRBV27 | NA | NA | TGTGCCAGCAGTTTATGGGGATTAGCGGATACTAGCACAGATACGCAGTATTTT | CASSLWGLADTSTDTQYF
TRBJ2-7 | TRBV19 | NA | NA | TGTGCCAGTAGTAACGGGGGCTCCTACGAGCAGTACTTC | CASSNGGSYEQYF
TRBJ2-1 | TRBV2 | NA | NA | TGTGCCAGCATGCAGGCTCAGGACAATGAGCAGTTCTTC | CASMQAQDNEQFF
TRBJ2-6 | TRBV7-3 | NA | TRBD2 | TGTGCCAGCAGCCATAGCGGGGGAGCGGGAGGGCCGGTTGGGGCCAACGTCCTGACTTTC | CASSHSGGAGGPVGANVLTF
TRBJ2-5 | TRBV19 | NA | TRBD1 | TGTGCCAGTGGGACAGGGGGCAAGACCCAGTACTTC | CASGTGGKTQYF
TRBJ2-1 | TRBV11-2 | NA | NA | TGTGCCAGCAGCTTAGGGGTCAGGGCTGGGGAGTTCTTC | CASSLGVRAGEFF
TRBJ2-3 | TRBV5-4 | NA | NA | TGTGCCAGCAGCTCCCCCATGGCGAGCCCCACCCCAGATACGCAGTATTTT | CASSSPMASPTPDTQYF
TRBJ1-1 | TRBV28 | NA | NA | TGTGCCAGCAGTTCCCCCCCACACACTGAAGCTTTCTTT | CASSSPPHTEAFF
TRBJ1-3 | TRBV28 | NA | TRBD1 | TGTGCCAGCAGACCACAGGGGATAGGAAACACCATATATTTT | CASRPQGIGNTIYF